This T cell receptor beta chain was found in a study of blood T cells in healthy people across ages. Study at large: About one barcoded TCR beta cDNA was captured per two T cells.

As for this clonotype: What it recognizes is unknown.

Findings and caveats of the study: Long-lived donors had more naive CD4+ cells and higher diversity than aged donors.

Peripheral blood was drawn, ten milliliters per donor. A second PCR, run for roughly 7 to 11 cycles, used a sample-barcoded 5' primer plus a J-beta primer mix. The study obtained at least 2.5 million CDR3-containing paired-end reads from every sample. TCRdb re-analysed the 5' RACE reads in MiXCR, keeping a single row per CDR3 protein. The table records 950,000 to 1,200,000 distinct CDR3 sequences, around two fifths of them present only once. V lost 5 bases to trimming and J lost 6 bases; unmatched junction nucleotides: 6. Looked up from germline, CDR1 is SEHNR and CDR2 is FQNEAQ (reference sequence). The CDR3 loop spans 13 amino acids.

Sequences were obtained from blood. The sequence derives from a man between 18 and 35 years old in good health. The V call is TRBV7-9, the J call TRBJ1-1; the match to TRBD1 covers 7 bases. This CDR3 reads CASSINRGAEAFF. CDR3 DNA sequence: TGTGCCAGCAGCATAAACAGGGGCGCTGAAGCTTTCTTT.